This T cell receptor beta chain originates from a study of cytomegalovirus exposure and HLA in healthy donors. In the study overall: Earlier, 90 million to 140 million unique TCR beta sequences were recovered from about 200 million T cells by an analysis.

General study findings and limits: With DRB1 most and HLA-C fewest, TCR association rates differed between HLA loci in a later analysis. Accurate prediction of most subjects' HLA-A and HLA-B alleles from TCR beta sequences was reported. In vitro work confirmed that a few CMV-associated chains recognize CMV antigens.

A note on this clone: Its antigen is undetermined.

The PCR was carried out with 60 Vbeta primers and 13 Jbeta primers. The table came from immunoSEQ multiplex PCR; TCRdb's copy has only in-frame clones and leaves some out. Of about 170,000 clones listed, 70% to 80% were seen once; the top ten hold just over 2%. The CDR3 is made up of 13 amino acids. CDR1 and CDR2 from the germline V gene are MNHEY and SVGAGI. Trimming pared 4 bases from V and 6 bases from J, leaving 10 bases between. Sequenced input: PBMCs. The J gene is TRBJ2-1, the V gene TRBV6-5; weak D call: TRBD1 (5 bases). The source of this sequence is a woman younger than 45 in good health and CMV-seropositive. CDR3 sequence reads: CASSWETGNEQFF. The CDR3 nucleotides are TGTGCCAGCAGTTGGGAAACAGGCAATGAGCAGTTCTTC.